The clone carrying this T cell receptor (beta chain) was recorded many times. The record originates from a study of regulatory T cells in long-lasting Graves disease. The time point was: newly diagnosed GD, antithyroid drugs for less than 3 months. PBMC-extracted RNA yielded the TCR library. The CDR3 extends over 14 amino acids. Germline V gene lookup returns CDR1 SEHNR and CDR2 FQNEAQ (reference sequence). V was shortened by 5 bases and J by 2 bases, with 13 bases between the two germline ends. Libraries of TCR beta came from iRepertoire HTBI primers plus Arm-PCR of CDR3 regions. TCRdb processed the multiplex PCR reads anew with MiXCR; each CDR3 protein has one entry. This sample has 580,000 or so distinct CDR3 sequences; about 16% occur once, and the top ten carry 12%. These records were also assigned to another study, of T cells in Graves' hyperthyroidism and ophthalmopathy. Per that study: Not enrolled were patients with uncontrolled infection, other autoimmune disease, pregnancy or lactation.

This sequence originates from a man aged 18-30 years with Graves disease. The chain employs TRBV7-9 and TRBJ2-7; D perhaps matches TRBD1 (6 bases). The sample in question was peripheral blood mononuclear cells (PBMCs), obtained at new diagnosis, from a patient treated with antithyroid drugs. CDR3 DNA sequence: TGTGCCAGCAGCCAGACAGGTTTCCCCTACGAGCAGTACTTC. It is translated as CASSQTGFPYEQYF.